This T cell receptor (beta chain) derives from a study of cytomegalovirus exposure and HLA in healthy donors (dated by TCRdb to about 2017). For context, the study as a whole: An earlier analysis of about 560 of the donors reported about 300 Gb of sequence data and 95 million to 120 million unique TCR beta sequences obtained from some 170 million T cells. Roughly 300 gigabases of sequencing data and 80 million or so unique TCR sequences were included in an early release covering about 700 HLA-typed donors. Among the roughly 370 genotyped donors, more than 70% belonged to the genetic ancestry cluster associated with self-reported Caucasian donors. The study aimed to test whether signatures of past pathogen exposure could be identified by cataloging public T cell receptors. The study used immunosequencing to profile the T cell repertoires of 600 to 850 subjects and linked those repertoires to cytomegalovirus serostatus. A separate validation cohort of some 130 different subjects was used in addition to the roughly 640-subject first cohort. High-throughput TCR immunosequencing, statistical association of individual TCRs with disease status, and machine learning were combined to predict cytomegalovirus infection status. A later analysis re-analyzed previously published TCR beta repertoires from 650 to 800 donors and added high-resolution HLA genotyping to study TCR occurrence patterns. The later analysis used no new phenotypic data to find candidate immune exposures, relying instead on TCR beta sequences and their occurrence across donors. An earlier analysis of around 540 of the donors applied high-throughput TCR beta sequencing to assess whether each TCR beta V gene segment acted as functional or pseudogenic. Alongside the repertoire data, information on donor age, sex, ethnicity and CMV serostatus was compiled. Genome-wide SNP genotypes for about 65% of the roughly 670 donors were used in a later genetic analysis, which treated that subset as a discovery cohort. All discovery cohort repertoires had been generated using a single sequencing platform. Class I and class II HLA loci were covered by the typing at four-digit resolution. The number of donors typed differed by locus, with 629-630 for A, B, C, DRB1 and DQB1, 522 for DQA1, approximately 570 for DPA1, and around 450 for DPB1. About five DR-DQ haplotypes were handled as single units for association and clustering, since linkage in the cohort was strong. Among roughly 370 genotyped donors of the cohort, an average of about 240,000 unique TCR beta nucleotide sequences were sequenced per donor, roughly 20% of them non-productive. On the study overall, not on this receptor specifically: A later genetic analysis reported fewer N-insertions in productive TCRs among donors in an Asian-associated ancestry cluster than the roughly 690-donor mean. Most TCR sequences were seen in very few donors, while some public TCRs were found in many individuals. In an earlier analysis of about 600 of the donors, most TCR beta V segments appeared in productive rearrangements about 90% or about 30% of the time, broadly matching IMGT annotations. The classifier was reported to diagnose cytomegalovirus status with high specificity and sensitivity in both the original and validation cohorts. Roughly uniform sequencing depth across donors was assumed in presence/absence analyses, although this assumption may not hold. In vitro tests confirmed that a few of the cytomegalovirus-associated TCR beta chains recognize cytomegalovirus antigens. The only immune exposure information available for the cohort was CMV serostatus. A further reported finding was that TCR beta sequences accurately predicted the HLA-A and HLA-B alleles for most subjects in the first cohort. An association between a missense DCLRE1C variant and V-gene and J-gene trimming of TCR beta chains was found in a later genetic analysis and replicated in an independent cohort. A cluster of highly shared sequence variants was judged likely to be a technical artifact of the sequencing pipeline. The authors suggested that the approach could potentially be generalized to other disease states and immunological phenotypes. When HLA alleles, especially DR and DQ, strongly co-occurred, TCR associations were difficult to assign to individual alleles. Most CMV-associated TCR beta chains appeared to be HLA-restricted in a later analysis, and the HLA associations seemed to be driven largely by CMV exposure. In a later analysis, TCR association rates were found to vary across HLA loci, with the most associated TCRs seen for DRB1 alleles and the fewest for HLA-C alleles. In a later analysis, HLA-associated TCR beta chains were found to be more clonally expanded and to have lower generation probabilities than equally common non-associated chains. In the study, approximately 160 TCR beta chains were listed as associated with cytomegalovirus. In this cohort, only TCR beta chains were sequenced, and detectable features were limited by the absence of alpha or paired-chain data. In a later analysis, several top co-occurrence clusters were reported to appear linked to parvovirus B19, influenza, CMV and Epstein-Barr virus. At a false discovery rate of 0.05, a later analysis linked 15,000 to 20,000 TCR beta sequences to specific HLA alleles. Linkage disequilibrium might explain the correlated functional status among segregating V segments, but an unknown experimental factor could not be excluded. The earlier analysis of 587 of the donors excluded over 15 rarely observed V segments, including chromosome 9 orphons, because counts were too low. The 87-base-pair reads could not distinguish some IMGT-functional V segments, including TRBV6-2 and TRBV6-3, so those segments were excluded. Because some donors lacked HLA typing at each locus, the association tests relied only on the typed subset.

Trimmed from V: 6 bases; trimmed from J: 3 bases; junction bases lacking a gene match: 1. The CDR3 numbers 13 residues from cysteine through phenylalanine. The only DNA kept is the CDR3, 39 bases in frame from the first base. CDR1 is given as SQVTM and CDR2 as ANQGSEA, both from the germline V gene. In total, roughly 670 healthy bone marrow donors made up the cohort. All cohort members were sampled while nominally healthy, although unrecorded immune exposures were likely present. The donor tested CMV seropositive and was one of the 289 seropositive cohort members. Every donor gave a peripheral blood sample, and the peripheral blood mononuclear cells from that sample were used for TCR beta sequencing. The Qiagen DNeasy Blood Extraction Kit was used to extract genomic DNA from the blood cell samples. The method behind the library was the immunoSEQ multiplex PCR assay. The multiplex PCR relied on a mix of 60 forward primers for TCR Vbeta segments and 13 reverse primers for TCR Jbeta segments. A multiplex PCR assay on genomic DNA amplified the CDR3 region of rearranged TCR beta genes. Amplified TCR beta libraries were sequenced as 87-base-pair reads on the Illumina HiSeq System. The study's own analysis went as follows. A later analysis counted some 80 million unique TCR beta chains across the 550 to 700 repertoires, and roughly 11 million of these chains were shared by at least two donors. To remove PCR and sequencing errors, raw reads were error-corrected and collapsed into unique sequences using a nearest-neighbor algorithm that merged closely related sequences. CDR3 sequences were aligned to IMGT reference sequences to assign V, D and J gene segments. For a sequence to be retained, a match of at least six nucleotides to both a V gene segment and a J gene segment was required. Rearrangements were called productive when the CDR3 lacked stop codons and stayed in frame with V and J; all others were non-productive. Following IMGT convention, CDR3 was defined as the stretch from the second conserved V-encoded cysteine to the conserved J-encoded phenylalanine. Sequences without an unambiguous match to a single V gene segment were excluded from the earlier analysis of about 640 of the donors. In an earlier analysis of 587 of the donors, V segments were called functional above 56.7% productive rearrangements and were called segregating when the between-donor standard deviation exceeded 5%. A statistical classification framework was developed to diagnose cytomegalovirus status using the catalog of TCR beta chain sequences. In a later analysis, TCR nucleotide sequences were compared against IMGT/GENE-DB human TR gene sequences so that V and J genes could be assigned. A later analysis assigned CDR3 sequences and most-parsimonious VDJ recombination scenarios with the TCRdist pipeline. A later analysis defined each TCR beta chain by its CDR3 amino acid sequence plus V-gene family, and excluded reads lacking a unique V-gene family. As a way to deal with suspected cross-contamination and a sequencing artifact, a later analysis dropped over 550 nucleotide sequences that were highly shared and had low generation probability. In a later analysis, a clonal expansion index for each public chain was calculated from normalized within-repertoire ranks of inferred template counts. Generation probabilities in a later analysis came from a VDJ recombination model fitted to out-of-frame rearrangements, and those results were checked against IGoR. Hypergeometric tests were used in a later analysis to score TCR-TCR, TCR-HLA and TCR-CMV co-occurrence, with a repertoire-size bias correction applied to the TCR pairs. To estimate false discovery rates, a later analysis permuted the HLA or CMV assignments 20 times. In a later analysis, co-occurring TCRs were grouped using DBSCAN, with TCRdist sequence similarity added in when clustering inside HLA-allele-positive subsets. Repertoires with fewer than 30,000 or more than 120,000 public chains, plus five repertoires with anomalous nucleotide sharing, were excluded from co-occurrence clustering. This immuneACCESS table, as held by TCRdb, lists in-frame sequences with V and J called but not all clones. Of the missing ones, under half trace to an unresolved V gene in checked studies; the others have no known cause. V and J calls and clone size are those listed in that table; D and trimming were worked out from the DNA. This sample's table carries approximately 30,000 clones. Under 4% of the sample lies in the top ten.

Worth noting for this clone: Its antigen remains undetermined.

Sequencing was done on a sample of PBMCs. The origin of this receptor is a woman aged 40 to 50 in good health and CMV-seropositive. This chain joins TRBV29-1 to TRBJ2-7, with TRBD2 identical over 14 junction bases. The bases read TGCAGCGTGGGACTAGCGGGAGTCTACGAGCAGTACTTC. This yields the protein CSVGLAGVYEQYF.